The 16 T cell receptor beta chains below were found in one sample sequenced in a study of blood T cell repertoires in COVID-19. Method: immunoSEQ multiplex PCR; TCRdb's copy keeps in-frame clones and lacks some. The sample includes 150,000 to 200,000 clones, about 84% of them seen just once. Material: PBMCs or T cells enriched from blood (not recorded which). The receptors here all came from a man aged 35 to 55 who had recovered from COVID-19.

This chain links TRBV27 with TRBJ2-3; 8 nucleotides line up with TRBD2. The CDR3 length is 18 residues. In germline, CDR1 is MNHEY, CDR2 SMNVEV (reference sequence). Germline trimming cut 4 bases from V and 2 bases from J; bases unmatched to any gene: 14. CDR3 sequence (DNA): TGTGCCAGCAGTTCCCCAAATAGCGGGGTAGGGTTCACAGATACGCAGTATTTT. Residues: CASSSPNSGVGFTDTQYF.

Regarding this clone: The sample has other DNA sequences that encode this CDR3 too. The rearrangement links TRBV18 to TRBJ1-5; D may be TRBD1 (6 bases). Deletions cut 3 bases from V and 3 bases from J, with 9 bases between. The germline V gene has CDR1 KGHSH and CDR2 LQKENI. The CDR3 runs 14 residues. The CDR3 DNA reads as TGTGCCAGCTCACCGAGACAGGACAATCAGCCCCAGCATTTT. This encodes CASSPRQDNQPQHF.

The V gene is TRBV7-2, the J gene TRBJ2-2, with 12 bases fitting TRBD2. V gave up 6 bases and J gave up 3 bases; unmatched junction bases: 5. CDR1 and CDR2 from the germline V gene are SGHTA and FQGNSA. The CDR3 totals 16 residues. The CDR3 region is CASSLAGGPHTGELFF. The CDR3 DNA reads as TGTGCCAGCAGTCTAGCGGGGGGGCCCCACACCGGGGAGCTGTTTTTT. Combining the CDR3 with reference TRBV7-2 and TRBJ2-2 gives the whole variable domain GAGVSQSPSNKVTEKGKDVELRCDPISGHTALYWYRQSLGQGLEFLIYFQGNSAPDKSGLPSDRFSAERTGGSVSTLTIQRTQQEDSAVYLCASSLAGGPHTGELFFGEGSRLTVL.

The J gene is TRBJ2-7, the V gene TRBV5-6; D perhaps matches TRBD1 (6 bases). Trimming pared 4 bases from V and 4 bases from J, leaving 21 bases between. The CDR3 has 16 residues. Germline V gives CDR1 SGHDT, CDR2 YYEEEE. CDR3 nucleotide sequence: TGTGCCAGCAGCCGAACCGATCCGGGACAAACATACGAGCAGTACGTC. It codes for CASSRTDPGQTYEQYV.

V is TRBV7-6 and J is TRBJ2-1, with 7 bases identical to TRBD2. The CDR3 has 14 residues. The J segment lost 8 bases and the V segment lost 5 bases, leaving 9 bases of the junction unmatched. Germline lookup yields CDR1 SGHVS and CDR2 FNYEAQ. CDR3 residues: CASSTGLIVDEQFF. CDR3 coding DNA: TGTGCCAGCAGCACGGGACTAATTGTCGATGAGCAGTTCTTC.

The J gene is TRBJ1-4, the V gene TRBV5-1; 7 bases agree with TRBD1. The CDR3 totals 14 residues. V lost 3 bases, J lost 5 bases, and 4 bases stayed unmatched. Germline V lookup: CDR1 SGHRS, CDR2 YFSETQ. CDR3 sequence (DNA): TGCGCCAGCAGCTACCAGGGGGAAAATGAAAAACTGTTTTTT. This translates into CASSYQGENEKLFF.

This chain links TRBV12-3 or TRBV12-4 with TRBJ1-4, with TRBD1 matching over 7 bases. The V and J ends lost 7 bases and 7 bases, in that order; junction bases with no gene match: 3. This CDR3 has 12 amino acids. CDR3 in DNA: TGTGCCAGCACCAGGGGGGTTGAAAAACTGTTTTTT. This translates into CASTRGVEKLFF.

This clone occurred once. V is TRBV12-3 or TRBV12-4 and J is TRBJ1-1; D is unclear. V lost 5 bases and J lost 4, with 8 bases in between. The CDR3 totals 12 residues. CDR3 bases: TGTGCCAGCAGTCTCCACAGCACTGAAGCTTTCTTT. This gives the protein CASSLHSTEAFF.

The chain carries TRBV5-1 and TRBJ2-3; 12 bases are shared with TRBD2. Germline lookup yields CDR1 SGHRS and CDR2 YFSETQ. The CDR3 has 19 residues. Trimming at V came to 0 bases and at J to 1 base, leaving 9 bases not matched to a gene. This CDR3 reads CASSLEWTSGASRTDTQYF. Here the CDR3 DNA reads TGCGCCAGCAGCTTGGAATGGACTAGCGGGGCCTCTCGCACAGATACGCAGTATTTT.

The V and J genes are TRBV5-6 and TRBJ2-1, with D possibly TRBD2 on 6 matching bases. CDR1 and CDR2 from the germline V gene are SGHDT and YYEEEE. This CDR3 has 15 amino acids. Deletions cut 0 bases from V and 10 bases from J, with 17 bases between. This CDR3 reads CASSLEALAPREQFF. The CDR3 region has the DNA TGTGCCAGCAGCTTGGAAGCCCTAGCGCCCCGGGAGCAGTTCTTC.

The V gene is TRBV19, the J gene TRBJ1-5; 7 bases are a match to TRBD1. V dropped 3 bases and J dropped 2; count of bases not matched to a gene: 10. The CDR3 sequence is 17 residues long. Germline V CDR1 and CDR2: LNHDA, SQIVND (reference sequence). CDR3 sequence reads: CASSIEMGQMGNQPQHF. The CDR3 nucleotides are TGTGCCAGTAGTATCGAAATGGGACAGATGGGCAATCAGCCCCAGCATTTT.

This CDR3 is CASSYDRANPGAFF. DNA for the CDR3: TGTGCCAGCAGCTACGACAGGGCTAACCCTGGAGCTTTCTTT. The V gene is TRBV7-9, the J gene TRBJ1-1; 7 bases agree with TRBD1. Trimming at V came to 4 bases and at J to 10 bases, leaving 12 bases not matched to a gene. This CDR3 has 14 amino acids. Germline lookup yields CDR1 SEHNR and CDR2 FQNEAQ (reference sequence).

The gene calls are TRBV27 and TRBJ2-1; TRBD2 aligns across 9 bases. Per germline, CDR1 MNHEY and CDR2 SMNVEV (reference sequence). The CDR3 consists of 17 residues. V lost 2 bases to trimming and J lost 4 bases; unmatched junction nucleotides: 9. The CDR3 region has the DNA TGTGCCAGCAGTTTAGCGGGGGGGTCCCGACTGTACAATGAGCAGTTCTTC. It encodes CASSLAGGSRLYNEQFF.

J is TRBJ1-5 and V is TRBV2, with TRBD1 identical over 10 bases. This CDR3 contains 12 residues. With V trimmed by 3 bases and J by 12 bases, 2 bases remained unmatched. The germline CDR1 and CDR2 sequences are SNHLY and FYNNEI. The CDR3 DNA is TGTGCCAGCAGTGATGGGGACAGGGGCCAGCATTTT. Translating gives CASSDGDRGQHF.

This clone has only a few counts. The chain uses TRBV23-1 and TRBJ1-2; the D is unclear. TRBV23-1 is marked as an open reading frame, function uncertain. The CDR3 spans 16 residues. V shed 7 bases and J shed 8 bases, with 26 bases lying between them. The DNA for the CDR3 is TGCGCCAGCATCACCACTCTTCCCGAGTTTCCTTGGGGCTACACCTTC. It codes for CASITTLPEFPWGYTF.

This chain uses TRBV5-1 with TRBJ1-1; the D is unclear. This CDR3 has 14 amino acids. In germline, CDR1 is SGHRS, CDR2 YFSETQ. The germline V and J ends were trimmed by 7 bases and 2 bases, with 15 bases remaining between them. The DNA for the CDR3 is TGCGCCAGCGGATACGGCGGGGTAAACACTGAAGCTTTCTTT. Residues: CASGYGGVNTEAFF.